The 22 T cell receptor beta chains reported below all come from one sample, sequenced in a study of spatial heterogeneity in lung cancer. Time point given: sample taken at primary tumor resection. Frozen PBMC, nontumor lung or tumor provided whole RNA, which was sequenced unsorted. TCRdb re-called the 5' RACE reads with MiXCR, one entry per CDR3 protein. The sample contains nearly 50,000 distinct CDR3 sequences, approximately 7.6% of which appear only once. Here the sequenced sample was PBMCs, taken at surgery. The receptors here all came from a female donor with early-stage non-small cell lung cancer.

The chain uses TRBV20-1 and TRBJ2-7; 8 bases are shared with TRBD2. CDR1 and CDR2 (germline): DFQATT, SNEGSKA (reference sequence). The V gene end was trimmed by 5 bases and the J gene end by 0 bases; junction bases not matched to a gene: 9. The CDR3 totals 15 residues. The CDR3: CSALGVAGSSYEQYF. CDR3 sequence (DNA): TGCAGTGCTCTGGGGGTAGCGGGGTCCTCCTACGAGCAGTACTTC.

The table lists this clonotype with a few counts. The chain has TRBV11-1 and TRBJ1-5, with 8 bases matching TRBD1. This CDR3 spans 15 amino acids. V trimming: 4 bases; J trimming: 5 bases; junction bases outside the gene matches: 7. Germline V gives CDR1 SGHAT, CDR2 FQDESV (reference sequence). The CDR3 DNA is TGTGCCAGCAGCTCGCCACAGGGGGGGTATCAGCCCCAGCATTTT. Its protein product is CASSSPQGGYQPQHF.

This chain uses TRBV5-4 with TRBJ2-3; D may be TRBD1 or TRBD2 (6 bases each). Germline lookup yields CDR1 SGHNT and CDR2 YYREEE (reference sequence). V lost 10 bases, J lost 4 bases, and 19 bases lay in between. The CDR3 extends over 14 amino acids. CDR3 DNA sequence: TGTGCCCCCTCAGTCGGGGGCGGTGCAGATACGCAGTATTTT. It encodes CAPSVGGGADTQYF.

This clonotype was seen ten or more times. The chain recombines TRBV18 with TRBJ2-5; 8 bases align to TRBD1. The CDR3 extends over 17 amino acids. From germline, CDR1 is KGHSH and CDR2 LQKENI. V lost 0 bases to trimming and J lost 7 bases; unmatched junction nucleotides: 13. The CDR3 reads CASSPPVDRESQRTQYF. For the CDR3, the DNA is TGTGCCAGCTCACCACCGGTGGACAGGGAAAGCCAAAGGACCCAGTACTTC. Drawing the rest from reference TRBV18 and TRBJ2-5, the complete variable domain is NAGVMQNPRHLVRRRGQEARLRCSPMKGHSHVYWYRQLPEEGLKFMVYLQKENIIDESGMPKERFSAEFPKEGPSILRIQQVVRGDSAAYFCASSPPVDRESQRTQYFGPGTRLLVL.

At least ten counts were recorded for this clonotype. The V and J genes are TRBV7-2 and TRBJ1-2, with 8 bases matching TRBD1. Germline V CDR1 and CDR2: SGHTA, FQGNSA. Unmatched junction bases numbered 10, after V lost 5 bases and J lost 5 bases. The CDR3 has 15 amino acids. CDR3 sequence: CASSTTTGVGYGYTF. The CDR3 DNA reads TGTGCCAGCAGCACTACGACAGGGGTTGGGTATGGCTACACCTTC.

The V call is TRBV6-1, the J call TRBJ1-1; D is perhaps TRBD1 (5 bases). Germline CDR1 and CDR2: MNHNS and SASEGT. This CDR3 contains 17 residues. The V end was cut by 2 bases, the J end by 0 bases, with 16 bases between. CDR3: CASSEYWGATMNTEAFF. CDR3 in DNA: TGTGCCAGCAGTGAATATTGGGGCGCTACGATGAACACTGAAGCTTTCTTT.

This clonotype was counted between two and nine times. This CDR3 is CASSKRLAGGQETQYF. The CDR3 DNA is TGTGCCAGCAGCAAGCGACTAGCGGGAGGGCAAGAGACCCAGTACTTC. This chain joins TRBV7-9 and TRBJ2-5, with 14 bases lining up with TRBD2. The CDR3 length is 16 residues. The germline V gene encodes CDR1 SEHNR and CDR2 FQNEAQ (reference sequence). Losses at the gene ends were 5 bases for V and 2 bases for J; bases not matched to a gene: 4.

The genes are TRBV5-1 and TRBJ2-3, with D perhaps matching TRBD2 (6 bases). The CDR3 length is 15 residues. Trimming cost V 1 base and J 4 bases, with 13 bases left between them. The germline gives CDR1 SGHRS, CDR2 YFSETQ. CDR3 sequence (DNA): TGCGCCAGCAGCTTGAGTGCTAGCGTTGCAGATACGCAGTATTTT. Translated, it gives CASSLSASVADTQYF.

This clonotype has at least ten counts. J is TRBJ1-2 and V is TRBV28; D possibly corresponds to TRBD1 (5 bases). Trimming took off 4 bases at V and 0 bases at J, with 15 bases between the two ends. The CDR3 consists of 16 residues. Germline V gene lookup returns CDR1 MDHEN and CDR2 SYDVKM. CDR3 nucleotides: TGTGCCAGCAGTTCCATCGGGACCCCGTCTAACTATGGCTACACCTTC. Amino acids: CASSSIGTPSNYGYTF.

This rearrangement joins TRBV5-1 to TRBJ2-2, with 7 bases aligning to TRBD1. The CDR3 contains 16 residues. Trimming cost V 0 bases and J 6 bases; bases outside gene matches: 8. Germline-derived CDR1 and CDR2 are SGHRS and YFSETQ. CDR3 nucleotide sequence: TGCGCCAGCAGCTTGGATAGGGGGCTCTTCGCCGGGGAGCTGTTTTTT. Translated: CASSLDRGLFAGELFF.

This clonotype occurred a few times. The V call is TRBV7-2, the J call TRBJ2-7; D perhaps matches TRBD2 (5 bases). Germline V gene data show CDR1 as SGHTA and CDR2 as FQGNSA. The CDR3 spans 13 residues. Trimming cost V 4 bases and J 6 bases, with 13 bases left between them. For the CDR3, the DNA is TGTGCCAGCAGCTCCACTAGACCTAGCGAGCAGTACTTC. Translating gives CASSSTRPSEQYF.

The table lists this clonotype with many counts. V and J are TRBV9 and TRBJ2-6; tentative D call: TRBD1 (6 bases). Per the germline V gene, CDR1 is SGDLS and CDR2 is YYNGEE. The germline V and J ends were trimmed by 4 bases and 2 bases, with 19 bases remaining between them. The CDR3 contains 18 residues. The CDR3 loop is CASSPYHRAPPGANVLTF. CDR3 DNA sequence: TGTGCCAGCAGCCCTTACCACAGGGCCCCTCCTGGGGCCAACGTCCTGACTTTC.

This clonotype has only a few counts. The CDR3 DNA sequence: TGTGCCAGCAGCTTAGTCGGTGAGAGCTCCTACAATGAGCAGTTCTTC. Protein sequence: CASSLVGESSYNEQFF. The chain couples TRBV7-2 to TRBJ2-1; D not certain. From germline, CDR1 is SGHTA and CDR2 FQGNSA. V was shortened by 1 base and J by 0 bases, with 10 bases between the two germline ends. This CDR3 is 16 amino acids long.

This clonotype was seen repeatedly, ten times or more. The V call is TRBV7-8, the J call TRBJ2-2; a weak D match, TRBD2 (5 bases). The germline V gene encodes CDR1 SGHVS and CDR2 FQNEAQ. Trimming pared 0 bases from V and 0 bases from J, leaving 11 bases between. This CDR3 contains 17 residues. The CDR3 spells CASSLALKTTNTGELFF. Here the CDR3 DNA reads TGTGCCAGCAGCTTAGCGCTTAAGACTACGAACACCGGGGAGCTGTTTTTT.

This clonotype was counted ten times or more. The genes are TRBV27 and TRBJ2-3, with D possibly TRBD2 on 6 matching bases. The length of the CDR3 is 12 residues. With 8 bases removed from V and 4 bases from J, the gap between germline ends came to 10 bases. Germline V CDR1 and CDR2: MNHEY, SMNVEV (reference sequence). This CDR3 is CASWRGADTQYF. The CDR3, as DNA: TGTGCCAGCTGGCGGGGCGCAGATACGCAGTATTTT.

This clonotype has only a few counts. The chain is built from TRBV14 and TRBJ1-1; D unclear. The V and J ends lost 2 bases and 0 bases respectively, with 7 bases between them. Germline V CDR1 and CDR2: SGHDN, FVKESK. The CDR3 runs 14 residues. CDR3 residues: CASSQRPVNTEAFF. The CDR3 DNA follows: TGTGCCAGCAGCCAACGGCCGGTGAACACTGAAGCTTTCTTT.

This clonotype has a count of ten or more. The CDR3 protein is CASSPRLGMNTEAFF. DNA of the CDR3: TGTGCCAGCTCACCGCGTCTAGGCATGAACACTGAAGCTTTCTTT. The V call is TRBV18, the J call TRBJ1-1; D is unclear. Trimming left V 3 bases short and J 0 bases short, with 11 bases between. Germline CDR1 and CDR2: KGHSH and LQKENI. CDR3 size: 15 residues. Full variable domain (missing parts from reference TRBV18 and TRBJ1-1): NAGVMQNPRHLVRRRGQEARLRCSPMKGHSHVYWYRQLPEEGLKFMVYLQKENIIDESGMPKERFSAEFPKEGPSILRIQQVVRGDSAAYFCASSPRLGMNTEAFFGQGTRLTVV.

This clonotype was detected many times. The V gene is TRBV3-1, the J gene TRBJ1-2; D unclear. Germline CDR1 is LGHDT and CDR2 is YNNKEL (reference sequence). V was cut by 1 base and J by 1 base, with 4 bases left in between. The CDR3 length is 13 residues. Here the CDR3 DNA reads TGTGCCAGCAGCCAAGTAGTTAACTATGGCTACACCTTC. This translates into CASSQVVNYGYTF.

The chain combines TRBV7-9 with TRBJ2-7; 7 nucleotides match TRBD2. After removal of 4 bases from V and 0 bases from J, the junction contained 6 bases not matched to a gene. Germline V gives CDR1 SEHNR, CDR2 FQNEAQ (reference sequence). The CDR3 consists of 15 residues. The CDR3, as DNA: TGTGCCAGCAGCTCCCCTGGGAGGGTCTCCTACGAGCAGTACTTC. Translated: CASSSPGRVSYEQYF.

This clonotype was observed many times. This chain connects TRBV28 to TRBJ2-7, with no clear D. From germline, CDR1 is MDHEN and CDR2 SYDVKM. V lost 6 bases and J lost 2, with 11 bases in between. There are 13 residues in the CDR3. The CDR3 protein is CASRRALTYEQYF. CDR3 sequence (DNA): TGTGCCAGCAGACGGGCCCTTACCTACGAGCAGTACTTC.

This clonotype was observed at least ten times. CDR3 amino acids: CASSQGQGANYGYTF. The DNA of the CDR3 is TGTGCCAGCAGCCAGGGACAGGGGGCCAACTATGGCTACACCTTC. The rearrangement links TRBV27 to TRBJ1-2; TRBD1 matches 12 bases. This CDR3 has 15 amino acids. With V trimmed by 6 bases and J by 2 bases, 4 bases remained unmatched. From germline, CDR1 is MNHEY and CDR2 SMNVEV (reference sequence).

The rearrangement uses TRBV5-1 and TRBJ2-6; no clear D gene. This CDR3 is 16 amino acids long. The V gene's germline CDR1 is SGHRS and CDR2 YFSETQ. Trimming took off 0 bases at V and 0 bases at J, with 7 bases between the two ends. CDR3 amino acids: CASSLDGTSGANVLTF. As DNA, the CDR3 is TGCGCCAGCAGCTTGGACGGAACCTCTGGGGCCAACGTCCTGACTTTC. Drawing the rest from reference TRBV5-1 and TRBJ2-6, the complete variable domain is KAGVTQTPRYLIKTRGQQVTLSCSPISGHRSVSWYQQTPGQGLQFLFEYFSETQRNKGNFPGRFSGRQFSNSRSEMNVSTLELGDSALYLCASSLDGTSGANVLTFGAGSRLTVL.